This TCR beta chain comes out of a study of T cell responses to AZD1222 COVID-19 vaccine. About the research overall: Second doses were pooled across both intervals (about 4 or about 12 weeks).

Profiled with immunoSEQ multiplex PCR; TCRdb holds only in-frame clones, not every one. This sample carries under 130,000 clones, 82% of them seen once, and the ten largest clones take around 5.1%. The V end was cut by 3 bases, the J end by 2 bases, with 22 bases between. Germline V gives CDR1 MNHEY, CDR2 SMNVEV (reference sequence). The CDR3 loop spans 18 amino acids. Study-level results: Of spike-specific TCRs, nearly half reportedly target regions left unmutated in variants. Vaccine-associated CD4 TCRs ranged over spike, dominating at 160-218 and 743-854. At baseline, seropositivity was found in only a handful of AZD1222 recipients.

This clone was recorded a few times. Antigen: not known. Source: peripheral blood, taken on day 0 of AZD1222 vaccination. The chain links TRBV27 to TRBJ1-2, with D possibly TRBD1 on 5 matching bases. This TCR was sampled from an adult in good health. The DNA for the CDR3 is TGTGCCAGCAGTTTGAGTGTGGTTGCAGGGTGGAAAAACTATGGCTACACCTTC. Amino acid sequence: CASSLSVVAGWKNYGYTF.